The clone carrying this T cell receptor (beta chain) qualifies as medium-sized (0.01 to 0.1%). Its antigen is currently unknown. The data belong to a study of T-cell memory formation after mild COVID-19. Findings and limits, study-wide: The study found balanced CD4/CD8 in clones contracting day 15 to 85 and a CD4+ lean in later expanders. Cross-reactive memory seemingly joined, as some responding clones were found in pre-infection memory.

TCRdb redid the calling of the 5' RACE reads with MiXCR, one entry per CDR3 protein. The table records tens of thousands of distinct CDR3 sequences, about 13% of them present only once. This CDR3 has 13 residues. The V and J ends lost 3 bases and 5 bases respectively, with 10 bases between them. Looked up from germline, CDR1 is SNHLY and CDR2 is FYNNEI. The chain carries TRBV2 and TRBJ2-5; possible D gene TRBD2, 5 bases. The sample comprised PBMCs or a T cell subset sorted from them (not recorded which). The origin of this receptor is a man between 18 and 29 years old who had mild COVID-19 (a few samples of this study predate the infection). Cell type and time point are not known. The DNA of the CDR3 is TGTGCCAGCAGTGAGAGTCCGGGGGAGACCCAGTACTTC. Translating gives CASSESPGETQYF.